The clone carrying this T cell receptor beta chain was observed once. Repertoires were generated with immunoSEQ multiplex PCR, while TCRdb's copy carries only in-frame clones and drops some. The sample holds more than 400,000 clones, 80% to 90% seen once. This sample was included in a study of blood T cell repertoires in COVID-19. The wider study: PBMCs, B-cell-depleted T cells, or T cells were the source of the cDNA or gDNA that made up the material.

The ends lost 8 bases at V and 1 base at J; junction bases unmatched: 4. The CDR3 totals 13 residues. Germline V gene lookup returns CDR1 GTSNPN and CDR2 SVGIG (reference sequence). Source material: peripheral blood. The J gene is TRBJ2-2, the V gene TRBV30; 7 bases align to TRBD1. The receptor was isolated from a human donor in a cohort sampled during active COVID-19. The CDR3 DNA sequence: TGTGCCATCGACAGGGAGAACACCGGGGAGCTGTTTTTT. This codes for CAIDRENTGELFF.